This TCR beta chain came from a study of CD8 T cells in ankylosing spondylitis. General study points: Significantly higher representation of disease-linked clones was reported for matched ankylosing spondylitis synovial fluid. It appeared that ankylosing spondylitis blood was characterized by a TCR beta motif of several highly homologous variants.

Trimming cost V 9 bases and J 6 bases, with 23 bases left between them. This CDR3 spans 16 amino acids. Germline loops: CDR1 KGHDR, CDR2 SFDVKD. TCRdb processed the 5' RACE reads anew with MiXCR; each CDR3 protein has one entry. The sample has 400,000 or so distinct CDR3 sequences, roughly a quarter seen once. This clonotype came up a few times. The antigen is not known. The sequenced sample consisted of blood, either unsorted or a sorted T cell fraction (not recorded which). The receptor was derived from a male donor with ankylosing spondylitis. The V call is TRBV24-1, the J call TRBJ2-1, with a weak D call TRBD1 (6 bases). CDR3 coding DNA: TGTGCCACCGGAGGACAAGAGGGGGTAGGGGCCAATGAGCAGTTCTTC. Amino acids: CATGGQEGVGANEQFF.